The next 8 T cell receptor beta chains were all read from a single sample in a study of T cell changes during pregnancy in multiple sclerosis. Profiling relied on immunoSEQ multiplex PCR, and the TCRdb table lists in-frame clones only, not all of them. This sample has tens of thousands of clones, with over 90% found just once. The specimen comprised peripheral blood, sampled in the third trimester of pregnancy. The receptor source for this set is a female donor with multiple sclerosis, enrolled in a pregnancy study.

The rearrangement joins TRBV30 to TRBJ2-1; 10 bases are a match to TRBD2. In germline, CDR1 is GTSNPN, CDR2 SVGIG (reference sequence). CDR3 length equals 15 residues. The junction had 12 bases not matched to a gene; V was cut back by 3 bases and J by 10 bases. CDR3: CAWSVTSGASPEQFF. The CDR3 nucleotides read TGTGCCTGGAGCGTAACTAGCGGGGCCTCGCCGGAGCAGTTCTTC.

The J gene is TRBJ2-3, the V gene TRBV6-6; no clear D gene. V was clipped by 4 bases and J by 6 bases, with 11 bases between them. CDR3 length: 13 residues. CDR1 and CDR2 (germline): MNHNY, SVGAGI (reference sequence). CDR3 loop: CASSFPPSDTQYF. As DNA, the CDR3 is TGTGCCAGCAGTTTCCCTCCCTCGGATACGCAGTATTTT.

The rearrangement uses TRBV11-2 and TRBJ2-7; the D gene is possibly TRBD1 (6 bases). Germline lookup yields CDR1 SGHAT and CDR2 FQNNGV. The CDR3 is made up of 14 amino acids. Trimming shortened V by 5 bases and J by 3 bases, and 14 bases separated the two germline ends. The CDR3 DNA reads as TGTGCCAGCAGCCCTCCGGGACACCTCTACGAGCAGTACTTC. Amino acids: CASSPPGHLYEQYF.

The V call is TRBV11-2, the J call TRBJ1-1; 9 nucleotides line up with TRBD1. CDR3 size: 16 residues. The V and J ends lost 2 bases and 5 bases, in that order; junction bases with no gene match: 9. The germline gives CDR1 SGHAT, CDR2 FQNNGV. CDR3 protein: CASSLRGHRGQTEAFF. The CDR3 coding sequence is TGTGCCAGCAGCTTAAGAGGGCACAGGGGGCAGACTGAAGCTTTCTTT.

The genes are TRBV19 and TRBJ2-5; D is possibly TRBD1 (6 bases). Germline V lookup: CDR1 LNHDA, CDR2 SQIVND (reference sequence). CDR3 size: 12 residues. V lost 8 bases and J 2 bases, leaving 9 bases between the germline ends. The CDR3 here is CASSQGQETQYF. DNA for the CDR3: TGTGCCAGTTCACAGGGACAAGAGACCCAGTACTTC.

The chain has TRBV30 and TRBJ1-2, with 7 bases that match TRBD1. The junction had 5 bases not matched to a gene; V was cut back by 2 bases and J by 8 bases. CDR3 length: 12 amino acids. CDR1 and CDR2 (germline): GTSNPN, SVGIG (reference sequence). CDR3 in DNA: TGTGCCTGGAGTAGGGGGCAGGGGGGCTACACCTTC. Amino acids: CAWSRGQGGYTF.

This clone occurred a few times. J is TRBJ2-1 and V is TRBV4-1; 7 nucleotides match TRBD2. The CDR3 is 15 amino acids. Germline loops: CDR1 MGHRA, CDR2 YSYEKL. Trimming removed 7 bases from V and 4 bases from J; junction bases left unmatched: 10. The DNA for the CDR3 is TGCGCCAGCACCAATCAGCGGGATTCATACAATGAGCAGTTCTTC. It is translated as CASTNQRDSYNEQFF.

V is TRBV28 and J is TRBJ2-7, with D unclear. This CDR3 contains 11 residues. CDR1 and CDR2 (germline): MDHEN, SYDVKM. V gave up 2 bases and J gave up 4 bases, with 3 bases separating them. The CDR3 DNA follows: TGTGCCAGCAGTTTACAGTACGAGCAGTACTTC. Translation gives CASSLQYEQYF.